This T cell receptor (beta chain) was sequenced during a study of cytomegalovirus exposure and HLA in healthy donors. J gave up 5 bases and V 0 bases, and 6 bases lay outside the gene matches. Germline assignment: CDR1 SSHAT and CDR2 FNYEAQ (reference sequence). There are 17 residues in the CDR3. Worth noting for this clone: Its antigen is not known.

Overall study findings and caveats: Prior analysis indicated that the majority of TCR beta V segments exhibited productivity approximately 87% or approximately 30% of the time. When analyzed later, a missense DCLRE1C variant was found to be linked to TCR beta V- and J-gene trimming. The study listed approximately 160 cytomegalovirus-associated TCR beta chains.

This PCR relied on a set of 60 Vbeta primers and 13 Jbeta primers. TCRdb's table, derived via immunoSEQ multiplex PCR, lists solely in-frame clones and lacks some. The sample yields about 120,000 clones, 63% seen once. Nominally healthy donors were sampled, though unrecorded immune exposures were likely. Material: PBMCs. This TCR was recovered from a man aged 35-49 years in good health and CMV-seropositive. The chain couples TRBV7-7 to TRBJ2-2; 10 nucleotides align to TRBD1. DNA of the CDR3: TGTGCCAGCAGCTTAGCGTTCGCGGGACAGGGGACCGGGGAGCTGTTTTTT. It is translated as CASSLAFAGQGTGELFF.